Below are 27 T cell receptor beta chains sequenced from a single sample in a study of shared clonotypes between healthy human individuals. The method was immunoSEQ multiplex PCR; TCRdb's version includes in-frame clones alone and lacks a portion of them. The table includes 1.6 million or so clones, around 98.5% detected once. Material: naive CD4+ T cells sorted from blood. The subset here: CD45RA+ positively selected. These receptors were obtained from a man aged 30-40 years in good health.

The CDR3 loop is CASSLAVQSYNEQFF. CDR3 DNA sequence: TGTGCCAGCAGCTTAGCGGTTCAATCCTACAATGAGCAGTTCTTC. The rearrangement joins TRBV7-7 to TRBJ2-1; D not certain. V dropped 0 bases and J dropped 1 base, with 7 bases sitting between them. The CDR3 contains 15 residues. Germline CDR1 is SSHAT and CDR2 is FNYEAQ (reference sequence).

The CDR3 nucleotides read TGTGCCAGCAGCCAAGGGGCAGGGAGTTATGGCTACACCTTC. Protein sequence: CASSQGAGSYGYTF. The chain joins TRBV14 to TRBJ1-2; a weak D match, TRBD1 (5 bases). CDR1 and CDR2 (germline): SGHDN, FVKESK. This CDR3 contains 14 residues. V lost 1 base and J 5 bases, leaving 11 bases between the germline ends.

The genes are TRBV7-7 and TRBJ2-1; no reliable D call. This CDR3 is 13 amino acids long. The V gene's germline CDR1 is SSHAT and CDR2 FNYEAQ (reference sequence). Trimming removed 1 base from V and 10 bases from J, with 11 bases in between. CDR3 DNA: TGTGCCAGCAGCTTAGACAGCGCATCCGAGCAGTTCTTC. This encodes CASSLDSASEQFF.

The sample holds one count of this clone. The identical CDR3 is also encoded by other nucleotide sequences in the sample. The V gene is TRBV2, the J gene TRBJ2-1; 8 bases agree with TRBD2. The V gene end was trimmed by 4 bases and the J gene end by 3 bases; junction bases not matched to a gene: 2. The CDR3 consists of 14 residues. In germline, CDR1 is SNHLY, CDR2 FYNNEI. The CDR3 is CASSGLAGYNEQFF. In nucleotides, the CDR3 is TGTGCCAGCAGTGGTCTAGCGGGCTACAATGAGCAGTTCTTC.

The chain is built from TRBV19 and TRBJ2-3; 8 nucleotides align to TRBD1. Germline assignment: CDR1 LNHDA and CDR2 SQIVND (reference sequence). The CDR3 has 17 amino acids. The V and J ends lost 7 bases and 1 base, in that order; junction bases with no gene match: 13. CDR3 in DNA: TGTGCCAGTAAGAGGACAGGGCTGCCTTCTGGCACAGATACGCAGTATTTT. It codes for CASKRTGLPSGTDTQYF.

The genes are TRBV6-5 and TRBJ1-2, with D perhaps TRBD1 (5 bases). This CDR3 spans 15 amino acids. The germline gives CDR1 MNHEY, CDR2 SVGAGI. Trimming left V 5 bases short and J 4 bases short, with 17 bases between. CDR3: CASSHRQTRGYGYTF. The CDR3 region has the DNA TGTGCCAGCAGTCATCGACAGACGAGAGGCTATGGCTACACCTTC.

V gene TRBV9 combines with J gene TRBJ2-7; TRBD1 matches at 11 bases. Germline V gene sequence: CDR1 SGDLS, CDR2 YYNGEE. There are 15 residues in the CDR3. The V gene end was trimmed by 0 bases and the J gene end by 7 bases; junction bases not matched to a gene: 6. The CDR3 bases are TGTGCCAGCAGCGTAGCTGCCGGGACAGGGGGGGAGCAGTACTTC. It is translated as CASSVAAGTGGEQYF.

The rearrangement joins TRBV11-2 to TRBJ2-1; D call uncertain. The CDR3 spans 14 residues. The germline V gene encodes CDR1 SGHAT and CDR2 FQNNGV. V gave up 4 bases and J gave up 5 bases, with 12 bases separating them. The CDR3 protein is CASSWGFGNNEQFF. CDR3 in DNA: TGTGCCAGCAGCTGGGGTTTCGGTAACAATGAGCAGTTCTTC. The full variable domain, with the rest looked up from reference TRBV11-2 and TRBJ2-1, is EAGVAQSPRYKIIEKRQSVAFWCNPISGHATLYWYQQILGQGPKLLIQFQNNGVVDDSQLPKDRFSAERLKGVDSTLKIQPAKLEDSAVYLCASSWGFGNNEQFFGPGTRLTVL.

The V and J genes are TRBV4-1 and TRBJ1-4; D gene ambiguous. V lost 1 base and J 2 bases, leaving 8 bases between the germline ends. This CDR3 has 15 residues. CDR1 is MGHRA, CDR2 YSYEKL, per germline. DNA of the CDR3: TGCGCCAGCAGCCAAGTGGGGTTGACTAATGAAAAACTGTTTTTT. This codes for CASSQVGLTNEKLFF.

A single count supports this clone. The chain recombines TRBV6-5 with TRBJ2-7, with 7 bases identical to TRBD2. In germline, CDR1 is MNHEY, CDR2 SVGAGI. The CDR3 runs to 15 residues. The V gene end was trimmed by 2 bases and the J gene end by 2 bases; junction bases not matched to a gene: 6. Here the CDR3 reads CASSYTTLAAYEQYF. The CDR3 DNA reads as TGTGCCAGCAGTTACACAACTCTAGCGGCCTACGAGCAGTACTTC.

The CDR3: CASRTRTTLFQETQYF. The CDR3 bases are TGCGCCAGCAGAACCCGGACTACCCTTTTCCAAGAGACCCAGTACTTC. This chain joins TRBV5-1 and TRBJ2-5, with D possibly TRBD2 on 6 matching bases. V dropped 5 bases and J dropped 1 base, with 18 bases sitting between them. Germline V gives CDR1 SGHRS, CDR2 YFSETQ. The CDR3 extends over 16 amino acids.

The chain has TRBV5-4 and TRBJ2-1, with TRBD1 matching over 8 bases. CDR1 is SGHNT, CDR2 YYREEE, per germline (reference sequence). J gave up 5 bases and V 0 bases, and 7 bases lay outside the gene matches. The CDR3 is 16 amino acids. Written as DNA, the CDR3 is TGTGCCAGCAGCTTGGGGAGACAGGGGTCGGACAATGAGCAGTTCTTC. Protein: CASSLGRQGSDNEQFF. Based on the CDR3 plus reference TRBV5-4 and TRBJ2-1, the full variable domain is ETGVTQSPTHLIKTRGQQVTLRCSSQSGHNTVSWYQQALGQGPQFIFQYYREEENGRGNFPPRFSGLQFPNYSSELNVNALELDDSALYLCASSLGRQGSDNEQFFGPGTRLTVL.

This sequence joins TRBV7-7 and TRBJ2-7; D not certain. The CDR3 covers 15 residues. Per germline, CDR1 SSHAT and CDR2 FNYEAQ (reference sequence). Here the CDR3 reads CASSPGGASSYEQYF. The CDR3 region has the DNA TGTGCTAGCTCCCCCGGTGGTGCGAGCTCCTACGAGCAGTACTTC. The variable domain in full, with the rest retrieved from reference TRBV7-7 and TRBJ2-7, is GAGVSQSPRYKVTKRGQDVTLRCDPISSHATLYWYQQALGQGPEFLTYFNYEAQPDKSGLPSDRFSAERPEGSISTLTIQRTEQRDSAMYRCASSPGGASSYEQYFGPGTRLTVT.

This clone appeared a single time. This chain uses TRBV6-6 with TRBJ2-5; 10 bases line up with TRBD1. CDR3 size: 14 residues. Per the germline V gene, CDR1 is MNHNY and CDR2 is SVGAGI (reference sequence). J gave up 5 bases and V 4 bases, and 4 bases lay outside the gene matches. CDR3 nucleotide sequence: TGTGCCAGCAGTTCGGGACAGGGGTGGGAGACCCAGTACTTC. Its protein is CASSSGQGWETQYF.

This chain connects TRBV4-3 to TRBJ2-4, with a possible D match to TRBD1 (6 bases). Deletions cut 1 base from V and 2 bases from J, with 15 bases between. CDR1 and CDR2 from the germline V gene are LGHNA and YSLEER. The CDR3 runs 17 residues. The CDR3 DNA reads TGCGCCAGCAGCCAAGTCTTGGGGGCAGGAACCAAAAACATTCAGTACTTC. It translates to CASSQVLGAGTKNIQYF.

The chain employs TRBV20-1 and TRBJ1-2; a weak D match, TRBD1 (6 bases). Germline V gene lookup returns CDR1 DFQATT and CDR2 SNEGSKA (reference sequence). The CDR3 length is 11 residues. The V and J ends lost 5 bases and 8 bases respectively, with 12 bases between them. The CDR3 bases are TGCAGTGCTTTTACAGGGTTAGGCTACACCTTC. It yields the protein CSAFTGLGYTF.

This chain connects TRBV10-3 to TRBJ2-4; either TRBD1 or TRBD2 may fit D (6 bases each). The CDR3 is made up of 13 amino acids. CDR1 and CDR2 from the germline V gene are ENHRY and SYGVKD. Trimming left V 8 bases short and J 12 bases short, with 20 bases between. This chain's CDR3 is CAIGEEGHSSQYF. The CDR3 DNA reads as TGTGCCATCGGGGAGGAGGGACACAGTAGTCAGTACTTC.

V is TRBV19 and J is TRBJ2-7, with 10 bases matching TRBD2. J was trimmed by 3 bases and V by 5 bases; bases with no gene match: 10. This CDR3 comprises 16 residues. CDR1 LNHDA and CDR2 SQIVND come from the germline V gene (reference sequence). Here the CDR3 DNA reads TGTGCCAGTAGTGATGGTATGGCTAGCGGGAGCTACGAGCAGTACTTC. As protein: CASSDGMASGSYEQYF.

The DNA of the CDR3 is TGTGCCAGTAGTATATGGACCGGAGCCGCAACTAATGAAAAACTGTTTTTT. It encodes CASSIWTGAATNEKLFF. The rearrangement links TRBV19 to TRBJ1-4, with D unclear. Trimming removed 2 bases from V and 0 bases from J, with 13 bases in between. Germline lookup yields CDR1 LNHDA and CDR2 SQIVND (reference sequence). CDR3 size: 17 residues.

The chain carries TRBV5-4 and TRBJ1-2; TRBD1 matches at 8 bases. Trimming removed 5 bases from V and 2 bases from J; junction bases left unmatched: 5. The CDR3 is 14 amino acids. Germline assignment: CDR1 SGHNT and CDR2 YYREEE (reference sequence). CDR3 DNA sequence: TGTGCCAGCAGTCAACGGGACAGGAACTATGGCTACACCTTC. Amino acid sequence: CASSQRDRNYGYTF.

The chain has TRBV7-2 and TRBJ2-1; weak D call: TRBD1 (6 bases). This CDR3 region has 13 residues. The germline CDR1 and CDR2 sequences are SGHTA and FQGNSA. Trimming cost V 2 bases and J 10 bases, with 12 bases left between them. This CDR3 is CASSLSQTGEQFF. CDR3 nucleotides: TGTGCCAGCAGCTTATCTCAAACAGGGGAGCAGTTCTTC. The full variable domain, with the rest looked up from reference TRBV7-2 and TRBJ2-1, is GAGVSQSPSNKVTEKGKDVELRCDPISGHTALYWYRQSLGQGLEFLIYFQGNSAPDKSGLPSDRFSAERTGGSVSTLTIQRTQQEDSAVYLCASSLSQTGEQFFGPGTRLTVL.

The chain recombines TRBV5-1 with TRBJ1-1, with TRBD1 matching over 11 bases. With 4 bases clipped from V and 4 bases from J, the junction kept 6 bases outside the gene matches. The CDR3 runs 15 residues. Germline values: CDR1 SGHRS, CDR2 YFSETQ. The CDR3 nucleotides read TGCGCCAGCAGCCTCCCGGACAGGGGGCCCACTGAAGCTTTCTTT. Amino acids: CASSLPDRGPTEAFF.

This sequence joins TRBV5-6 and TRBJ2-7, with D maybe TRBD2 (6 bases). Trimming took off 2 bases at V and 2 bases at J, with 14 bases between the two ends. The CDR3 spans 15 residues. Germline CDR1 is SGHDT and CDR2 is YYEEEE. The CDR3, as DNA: TGTGCCAGCAGCTTTTCGGGGACTGGGCCCTACGAGCAGTACTTC. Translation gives CASSFSGTGPYEQYF.

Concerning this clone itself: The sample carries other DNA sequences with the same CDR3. CDR3 loop: CASSLDRYTGELFF. The CDR3 bases are TGTGCCAGCAGCTTAGACAGATACACCGGGGAGCTGTTTTTT. The V call is TRBV7-9, the J call TRBJ2-2; D is unresolved. Germline CDR1 is SEHNR and CDR2 is FQNEAQ (reference sequence). V lost 1 base and J lost 3, with 6 bases in between. There are 14 residues in the CDR3.

This CDR3 is CASSLTRRGTDTQYF. CDR3 DNA: TGTGCCAGCAGTTTAACCAGGAGAGGCACAGATACGCAGTATTTT. The gene calls are TRBV28 and TRBJ2-3, with no clear D. The V end was cut by 2 bases, the J end by 1 base, with 10 bases between. CDR1 is MDHEN, CDR2 SYDVKM, per germline. The CDR3 covers 15 residues.

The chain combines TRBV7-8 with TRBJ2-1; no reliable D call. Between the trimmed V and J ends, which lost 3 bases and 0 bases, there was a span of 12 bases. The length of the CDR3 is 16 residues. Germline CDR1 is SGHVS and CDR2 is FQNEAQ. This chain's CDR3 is CASSFAVPSSYNEQFF. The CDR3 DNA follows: TGTGCCAGCAGCTTTGCAGTCCCAAGCTCCTACAATGAGCAGTTCTTC.

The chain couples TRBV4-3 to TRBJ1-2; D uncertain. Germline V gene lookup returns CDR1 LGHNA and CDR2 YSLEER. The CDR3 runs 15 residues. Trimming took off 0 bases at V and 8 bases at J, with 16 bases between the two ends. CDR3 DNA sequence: TGCGCCAGCAGCCAAGATGGGCGCGGGATGTGGGGCTACACCTTC. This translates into CASSQDGRGMWGYTF.